This T cell receptor (beta chain) was recorded in a study of cytomegalovirus exposure and HLA in healthy donors. It was with 60 Vbeta and 13 Jbeta primers that the PCR ran. TCRdb's table, derived via immunoSEQ multiplex PCR, lists solely in-frame clones and lacks some. Here the sample table reports about 210,000 clones. This CDR3 has 15 residues. CDR1 is LGHNA and CDR2 is YSLEER in the germline V gene. The V and J ends lost 0 bases and 6 bases respectively, with 13 bases between them. This sequence was found in a woman aged 30 to 39 in good health and CMV-seropositive. V and J are TRBV4-3 and TRBJ2-3; possible D gene TRBD1, 5 bases. Material: PBMCs. This CDR3 is CASSQEPLSGDTQYF. The CDR3 coding sequence is TGCGCCAGCAGCCAAGAACCCCTATCAGGGGATACGCAGTATTTT.